A selection of T cell receptor beta chains follows, all from one sample in a study of PD-L1 blockade in urothelial cancer. Repertoires were generated with immunoSEQ multiplex PCR, while TCRdb's copy carries only in-frame clones and drops some. The sample yields just over 50,000 clones, approximately 84% seen once. Sequencing used PBMCs, obtained around atezolizumab (anti-PD-L1) treatment. The receptors stem from a man in his sixties with urothelial cancer. CDR3s include the opening cysteine and the closing phenylalanine or tryptophan. D genes are given only for firm matches. Size is omitted from some rows. Given values are once, few, many or a class for expanded clones.

V gene,clone size,J gene,D gene,CDR3 DNA,CDR3 protein
TRBV6-1,.,TRBJ1-4,.,TGTGCCAGCAGTGAATGGGGGCTGGGCGAAAAACTGTTTTTT,CASSEWGLGEKLFF
TRBV5-4,.,TRBJ2-2,TRBD1,TGTGCCAGCAGCTCTGGGACAGGGGAGGGGGAGCTGTTTTTT,CASSSGTGEGELFF
TRBV11-3,.,TRBJ2-1,.,TGTGCCAGCAGCCGCTCCCAGGGCTATGAGCAGTTCTTC,CASSRSQGYEQFF
TRBV7-9,.,TRBJ1-5,TRBD1,TGTGCCAGCAGCCCACCCGGGACAGTCAATCAGCCCCAGCATTTT,CASSPPGTVNQPQHF
TRBV30,few,TRBJ1-1,TRBD1,TGTGCCTGGACAGGGGGCATGGGGGCTACTGAAGCTTTCTTT,CAWTGGMGATEAFF
TRBV6-1,few,TRBJ1-2,TRBD1,TGTGCCAGCAGCGCCCGGGGACAGGGTCATGGCTACACCTTC,CASSARGQGHGYTF
TRBV6-4,.,TRBJ1-1,TRBD1,TGTGCCAGCCCACCAGGGGGAGGCCTGAACACTGAAGCTTTCTTT,CASPPGGGLNTEAFF
TRBV7-2,.,TRBJ1-1,TRBD1,TGTGCCAGCAGCCCCACAGGGGGCCGGGGCACTGAAGCTTTCTTT,CASSPTGGRGTEAFF
TRBV6-1,.,TRBJ2-1,.,TGTGCCAGCGGCAGGGGAAACTACAATGAGCAGTTCTTC,CASGRGNYNEQFF
TRBV18,.,TRBJ1-6,.,TGTGCCAGCTCACCACCGGAGACAGGTGATAATTCACCCCTCCACTTT,CASSPPETGDNSPLHF
TRBV19,.,TRBJ1-2,.,TGTGCCAGTGGCCCGGTGCAGGAATATGGTGGCTACACCTTC,CASGPVQEYGGYTF
TRBV9,.,TRBJ2-5,TRBD1,TGTGCCAGCAGCGAGGGACAGCTGTACCAAGAGACCCAGTACTTC,CASSEGQLYQETQYF
TRBV7-8,.,TRBJ2-7,TRBD2,TGTGCCAGCAGCTTAGTGCCTAGCGGGAGGGCCGGCGAGCAGTACTTC,CASSLVPSGRAGEQYF
TRBV9,.,TRBJ1-6,.,TGTGCCAGCAGCGCGTACAGGAATTCACCCCTCCACTTT,CASSAYRNSPLHF
TRBV5-6,.,TRBJ1-5,.,TGTGCCAGCAGCTTGGGGACTTATCAGCCCCAGCATTTT,CASSLGTYQPQHF
TRBV5-1,.,TRBJ2-1,.,TGCGCCAGCAGCTGGTCTAGTCACTCCTACAATGAGCAGTTCTTC,CASSWSSHSYNEQFF
TRBV6-5,.,TRBJ2-3,TRBD1,TGTGCCAGCAGGACAGGGTTAGATACGCAGTATTTT,CASRTGLDTQYF
TRBV7-8,.,TRBJ2-7,TRBD1,TGTGCCAGCAGCATAAGGGACAGGGACGGAGGCTACGAGCAGTACTTC,CASSIRDRDGGYEQYF
TRBV30,.,TRBJ2-7,.,TGTGCCTGGAGTCTACAGGGCTACGAGCAGTACTTC,CAWSLQGYEQYF
TRBV21-1,.,TRBJ2-7,.,TGTGCCAGCAGCAAAGCGTTTATTTTCGGCAGGGCTACCTACGAGCAGTACTTC,CASSKAFIFGRATYEQYF
TRBV7-3,.,TRBJ2-1,TRBD2,TGTGCCAGCAGCTCATACCGACTAGCGGGAGAGGGGGAGCAGTTCTTC,CASSSYRLAGEGEQFF
TRBV9,.,TRBJ1-3,.,TGTGCCAGCAGCGTAGATGGAGAGGGGGGGGGCTCTGGAAACACCATATATTTT,CASSVDGEGGGSGNTIYF
TRBV7-2,.,TRBJ1-2,.,TGTGCCAGCAGCTTATTGGTCAATCTCAGGGGCTACACCTTC,CASSLLVNLRGYTF
TRBV6-1,.,TRBJ2-5,.,TGTGCCAGCAGTGAATCGGGGGTGGAGACCCAGTACTTC,CASSESGVETQYF
TRBV7-3,.,TRBJ1-1,.,TGTGCCAGCAGCTTAACTACCAGCACTGAAGCTTTCTTT,CASSLTTSTEAFF
TRBV5-1,.,TRBJ1-6,.,TGCGCCAGCAGCTTGGGGTTGGGGGCGAATTCACCCCTCCACTTT,CASSLGLGANSPLHF
TRBV20-1,.,TRBJ1-1,.,TGCAGTGCCCTAGTTAAGGCAGCTTTCTTT,CSALVKAAFF
TRBV6-1,.,TRBJ1-1,.,TGTGCCAGCAGTGACCAGGGAATGAACACTGAAGCTTTCTTT,CASSDQGMNTEAFF
TRBV7-8,.,TRBJ1-1,.,TGTGCCAGCAGCCGTACCCACGCCGGGGTCACTGAAGCTTTCTTT,CASSRTHAGVTEAFF
TRBV9,.,TRBJ2-7,.,TGTGCCAGCAGCGCCGAGATAGGGGCAACCTACGAGCAGTACTTC,CASSAEIGATYEQYF
TRBV18,.,TRBJ2-5,TRBD1,TGTGCCAGCTCACGGACCACCGGGACAGGACAGAGAGAGACCCAGTACTTC,CASSRTTGTGQRETQYF
TRBV21-1,.,TRBJ2-1,.,TGTGCCAGCAGCACGGACAGGGGTAATGAGCAGTTCTTC,CASSTDRGNEQFF
TRBV5-4,.,TRBJ1-1,TRBD1,TGTGCCAGCAGCTGGGACAGGAACACTGAAGCTTTCTTT,CASSWDRNTEAFF